The 14 T cell receptor beta chains below come from one sample, sequenced in a study of blood T cell repertoires in COVID-19. The data were produced by immunoSEQ multiplex PCR, yet TCRdb's version contains in-frame clones alone and is incomplete. Of over 50,000 clones in the sample, about nine tenths were seen once. The source material was peripheral blood. These receptors all come from a man in his forties or fifties with active COVID-19.

The V and J genes are TRBV19 and TRBJ2-3; the D gene is possibly TRBD2 (7 bases). The CDR3 is made up of 15 amino acids. Germline V lookup: CDR1 LNHDA, CDR2 SQIVND (reference sequence). Trimming stripped 5 bases from V and 2 bases from J, with 14 bases between. The CDR3, as DNA: TGTGCCAGTAGTGGAGGGGGGGCGTCCACAGATACGCAGTATTTT. This gives the protein CASSGGGASTDTQYF.

This rearrangement joins TRBV5-4 to TRBJ1-2; possible D gene TRBD1, 5 bases. Per the germline V gene, CDR1 is SGHNT and CDR2 is YYREEE (reference sequence). The CDR3 loop spans 13 amino acids. V lost 4 bases and J 2 bases, leaving 9 bases between the germline ends. CDR3 amino acids: CASSLDTNYGYTF. The CDR3 nucleotides read TGTGCCAGCAGCCTGGACACCAACTATGGCTACACCTTC.

This sequence joins TRBV27 and TRBJ2-2, with a tentative D call TRBD1 (5 bases). The CDR3 loop spans 14 amino acids. Germline V gene lookup returns CDR1 MNHEY and CDR2 SMNVEV (reference sequence). V shed 5 bases and J shed 5 bases, with 12 bases lying between them. The CDR3, as DNA: TGTGCCAGCAGTCCCCCAGGGCGGACCGGGGAGCTGTTTTTT. Its translation is CASSPPGRTGELFF.

The J gene is TRBJ1-2, the V gene TRBV11-1; D is ambiguous. V was pared by 5 bases and J by 8 bases, with 18 bases between. Germline CDR1 SGHAT, CDR2 FQDESV (reference sequence). The CDR3 loop spans 14 amino acids. CDR3 sequence reads: CASSLTHLGLGYTF. CDR3 nucleotides: TGTGCCAGCAGCCTTACCCACCTAGGTCTCGGCTACACCTTC.

The chain carries TRBV28 and TRBJ2-7; D gene unclear. From germline, CDR1 is MDHEN and CDR2 SYDVKM. Trimming stripped 8 bases from V and 1 base from J, with 15 bases between. The CDR3 extends over 14 amino acids. CDR3: CASAVYPRSYEQYF. DNA for the CDR3: TGTGCCAGCGCAGTTTATCCCCGATCCTACGAGCAGTACTTC.

J is TRBJ2-2 and V is TRBV14; 8 bases fit TRBD2. Germline V gene sequence: CDR1 SGHDN, CDR2 FVKESK. The V segment lost 1 base and the J segment 6 bases; nucleotides outside the gene matches: 10. The CDR3 extends over 17 amino acids. The CDR3 sequence: CASSQGGRGRLPGELFF. The DNA for the CDR3 is TGTGCCAGCAGCCAAGGAGGTCGCGGGAGGCTTCCCGGGGAGCTGTTTTTT.

The V and J genes are TRBV11-2 and TRBJ2-1; TRBD2 aligns across 7 bases. Germline CDR1 reads SGHAT; CDR2 reads FQNNGV. There are 14 residues in the CDR3. With V trimmed by 5 bases and J by 4 bases, 5 bases remained unmatched. The chain's CDR3 is CASSISGNYNEQFF. CDR3 DNA sequence: TGTGCCAGCAGCATAAGCGGGAATTACAATGAGCAGTTCTTC.

The rearrangement uses TRBV5-6 and TRBJ2-6, with D perhaps assigned TRBD1 or TRBD2 (5 bases each). V lost 4 bases to trimming and J lost 1 base, with 21 bases between them. CDR3 size: 19 residues. The germline gives CDR1 SGHDT, CDR2 YYEEEE. CDR3 DNA sequence: TGTGCCAGCAGCCTGGGACCGGGTTTGTTAAGGTCTGGGGCCAACGTCCTGACTTTC. It yields the protein CASSLGPGLLRSGANVLTF.

V and J are TRBV5-1 and TRBJ2-3; no clear D gene. Germline-derived CDR1 and CDR2 are SGHRS and YFSETQ. With 1 base removed from V and 0 bases from J, the gap between germline ends came to 9 bases. This CDR3 spans 15 amino acids. The CDR3: CASSLLSVSTDTQYF. The CDR3 nucleotides are TGCGCCAGCAGCTTGCTTTCTGTTAGCACAGATACGCAGTATTTT.

The V call is TRBV6-2 or TRBV6-3, the J call TRBJ1-2; D unclear. Germline CDR1 reads MNHEY; CDR2 reads SVGEGT. The CDR3 has 13 residues. V was trimmed by 2 bases and J by 2 bases, leaving 6 bases between them. The CDR3 DNA reads TGTGCCAGCAGTTACCTCGCGAACTATGGCTACACCTTC. Protein sequence: CASSYLANYGYTF.

The chain has TRBV7-2 and TRBJ2-7, with 9 bases that match TRBD2. The germline V gene encodes CDR1 SGHTA and CDR2 FQGNSA. CDR3 length: 17 residues. The V gene end was trimmed by 1 base and the J gene end by 7 bases; junction bases not matched to a gene: 14. DNA of the CDR3: TGTGCCAGCAGCTTAGATTCTAGGGCTAGCGGGAAGGAAGAGCAGTACTTC. Its protein product is CASSLDSRASGKEEQYF. Combining the CDR3 with reference TRBV7-2 and TRBJ2-7 gives the whole variable domain GAGVSQSPSNKVTEKGKDVELRCDPISGHTALYWYRQSLGQGLEFLIYFQGNSAPDKSGLPSDRFSAERTGGSVSTLTIQRTQQEDSAVYLCASSLDSRASGKEEQYFGPGTRLTVT.

The V and J genes are TRBV20-1 and TRBJ1-2; D is ambiguous. Trimming cost V 4 bases and J 2 bases, with 5 bases left between them. Germline V gene lookup returns CDR1 DFQATT and CDR2 SNEGSKA (reference sequence). This CDR3 comprises 11 residues. The CDR3 is CSATGNYGYTF. CDR3 coding DNA: TGCAGTGCTACGGGAAACTATGGCTACACCTTC.

The chain carries TRBV5-4 and TRBJ2-1; D gene unclear. The CDR3 has 12 residues. The ends were cut back, 0 bases at V and 7 bases at J, with 5 bases in the middle. The germline gives CDR1 SGHNT, CDR2 YYREEE (reference sequence). The CDR3 nucleotides read TGTGCCAGCAGCTTGGATCAGAATGAGCAGTTCTTC. Amino acids: CASSLDQNEQFF.

The table lists this clone with a few counts. This sequence joins TRBV4-2 and TRBJ2-7, with TRBD1 as a possible D gene (6 bases). The CDR3 sequence is 15 residues long. Germline V gene sequence: CDR1 LGHNA, CDR2 YNFKEQ. V dropped 1 base and J dropped 1 base, with 11 bases sitting between them. The CDR3 loop reads CASSQVAGVSYEQYF. For the CDR3, the DNA is TGTGCCAGCAGCCAAGTCGCAGGGGTATCCTACGAGCAGTACTTC.